This passage covers 6 T cell receptor beta chains from one sample sequenced in a study of blood T cell repertoires in COVID-19. The protocol was immunoSEQ multiplex PCR, while the TCRdb copy is restricted to in-frame clones and leaves out a portion. The repertoire holds a few hundred thousand clones, with approximately 83% as singletons. Sequencing was done on a sample of peripheral blood. Receptor source: an elderly man with acute or convalescent COVID-19.

The V and J genes are TRBV19 and TRBJ1-5; D might be TRBD1 (5 bases). Germline V gene lookup returns CDR1 LNHDA and CDR2 SQIVND (reference sequence). This CDR3 is built from 16 residues. V lost 7 bases, J lost 5 bases, and 21 bases lay in between. The CDR3 sequence: CASNPQAGGGDQPQHF. The CDR3 DNA reads as TGTGCCAGTAACCCGCAGGCGGGCGGAGGGGATCAGCCCCAGCATTTT. Using reference TRBV19 and TRBJ1-5 for the parts outside the CDR3, the full variable domain is DGGITQSPKYLFRKEGQNVTLSCEQNLNHDAMYWYRQDPGQGLRLIYYSQIVNDFQKGDIAEGYSVSREKKESFPLTVTSAQKNPTAFYLCASNPQAGGGDQPQHFGDGTRLSIL.

J is TRBJ2-1 and V is TRBV11-2, with D possibly being TRBD2 (5 bases). Looked up from germline, CDR1 is SGHAT and CDR2 is FQNNGV. There are 12 residues in the CDR3. Trimming left V 2 bases short and J 8 bases short, with 7 bases between. CDR3 region: CASSLTGDEQFF. The CDR3, as DNA: TGTGCCAGCAGCTTAACCGGGGATGAGCAGTTCTTC.

V usage is TRBV28 and J usage is TRBJ2-7; TRBD2 agrees at 15 bases. Germline CDR1 is MDHEN and CDR2 is SYDVKM. V was clipped by 2 bases and J by 6 bases; unmatched bases: 2. CDR3 length: 15 residues. The CDR3 loop reads CASSLGLAGGSEQYF. CDR3 sequence (DNA): TGTGCCAGCAGTTTAGGACTAGCGGGAGGGTCCGAGCAGTACTTC.

J is TRBJ2-1 and V is TRBV7-3; D gene ambiguous. This CDR3 comprises 18 residues. Looked up from germline, CDR1 is SGHTA and CDR2 is FQGTGA. V lost 5 bases, J lost 8 bases, and 28 bases lay in between. The CDR3 loop reads CASSPKGRTVVPIDEQFF. CDR3 nucleotides: TGTGCCAGCAGCCCCAAAGGCAGAACAGTGGTCCCAATCGATGAGCAGTTCTTC.

This sequence joins TRBV3-1 (or the pseudogene TRBV3-2) and TRBJ2-5, with 9 nucleotides matching TRBD1. This CDR3 contains 16 residues. The germline V gene encodes CDR1 LGHDT and CDR2 YNNKEL (reference sequence). V was clipped by 0 bases and J by 3 bases; unmatched bases: 5. The CDR3 sequence: CASSQDPGTGKETQYF. Here the CDR3 DNA reads TGTGCCAGCAGCCAAGACCCCGGGACAGGGAAAGAGACCCAGTACTTC.

This rearrangement joins TRBV5-1 to TRBJ2-1, with D perhaps matching TRBD1 (6 bases). V was shortened by 4 bases and J by 0 bases, with 11 bases between the two germline ends. The CDR3 contains 15 residues. Per the germline V gene, CDR1 is SGHRS and CDR2 is YFSETQ. In nucleotides, the CDR3 is TGCGCCAGCAGCGACAGGTTCAGCTCCTACAATGAGCAGTTCTTC. It is translated as CASSDRFSSYNEQFF. The full variable domain, with the rest looked up from reference TRBV5-1 and TRBJ2-1, is KAGVTQTPRYLIKTRGQQVTLSCSPISGHRSVSWYQQTPGQGLQFLFEYFSETQRNKGNFPGRFSGRQFSNSRSEMNVSTLELGDSALYLCASSDRFSSYNEQFFGPGTRLTVL.